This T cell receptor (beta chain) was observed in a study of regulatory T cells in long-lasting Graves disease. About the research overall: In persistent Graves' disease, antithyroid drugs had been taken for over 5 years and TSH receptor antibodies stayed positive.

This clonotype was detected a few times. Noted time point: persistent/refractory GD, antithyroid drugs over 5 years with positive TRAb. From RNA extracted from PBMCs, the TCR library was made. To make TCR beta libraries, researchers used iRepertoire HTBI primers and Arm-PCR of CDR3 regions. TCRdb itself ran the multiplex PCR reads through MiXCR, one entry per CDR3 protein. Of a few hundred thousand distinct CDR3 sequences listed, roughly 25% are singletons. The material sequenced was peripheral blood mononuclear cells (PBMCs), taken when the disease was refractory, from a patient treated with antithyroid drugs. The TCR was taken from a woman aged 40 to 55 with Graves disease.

The CDR3 is CASSPGNYNSPLHF. CDR3 bases: TGTGCCAGCAGCCCCGGGAACTATAATTCACCCCTCCACTTT. The chain combines TRBV5-5 with TRBJ1-6; D gene uncertain. Germline-derived CDR1 and CDR2 are SGHKS and YYEKEE (reference sequence). V gave up 4 bases and J gave up 3 bases, with 8 bases separating them. The CDR3 spans 14 residues.